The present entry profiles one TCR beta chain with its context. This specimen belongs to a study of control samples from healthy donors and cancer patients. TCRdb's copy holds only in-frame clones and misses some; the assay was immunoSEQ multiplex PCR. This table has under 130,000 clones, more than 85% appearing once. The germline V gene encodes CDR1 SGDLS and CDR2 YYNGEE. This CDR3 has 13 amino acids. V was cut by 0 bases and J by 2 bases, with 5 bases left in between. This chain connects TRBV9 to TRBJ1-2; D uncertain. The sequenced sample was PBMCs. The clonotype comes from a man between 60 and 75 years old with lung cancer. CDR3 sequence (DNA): TGTGCCAGCAGCGTAGACAGCAACTATGGCTACACCTTC. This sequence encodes CASSVDSNYGYTF.